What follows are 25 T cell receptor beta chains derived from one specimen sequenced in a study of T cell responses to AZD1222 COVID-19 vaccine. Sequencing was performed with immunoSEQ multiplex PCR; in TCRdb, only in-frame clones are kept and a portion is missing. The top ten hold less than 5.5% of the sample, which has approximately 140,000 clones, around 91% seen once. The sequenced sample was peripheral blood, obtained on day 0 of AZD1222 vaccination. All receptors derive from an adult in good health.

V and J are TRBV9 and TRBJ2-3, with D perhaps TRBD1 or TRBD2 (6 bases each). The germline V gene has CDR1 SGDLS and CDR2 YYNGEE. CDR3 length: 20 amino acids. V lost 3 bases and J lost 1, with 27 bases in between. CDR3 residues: CASSGAPLPYPGAGTDTQYF. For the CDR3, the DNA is TGTGCCAGCAGCGGGGCCCCGCTCCCTTACCCGGGGGCGGGCACAGATACGCAGTATTTT.

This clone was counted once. The DNA of the CDR3 is TGTGCCAGCAGTTACTCTCGGGCAGGCCGTTTGGATACGCAGTATTTT. Translated: CASSYSRAGRLDTQYF. V and J are TRBV6-5 and TRBJ2-3, with D uncertain. The CDR3 covers 16 residues. Germline CDR1 MNHEY, CDR2 SVGAGI. V was cut by 0 bases and J by 6 bases, with 16 bases left in between.

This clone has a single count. In DNA, the CDR3 is TGTGCCAGCAGGTCCGACAAGCATCAGCCCCAGCATTTT. Protein product: CASRSDKHQPQHF. J is TRBJ1-5 and V is TRBV6-5; the D is unclear. V was clipped by 6 bases and J by 5 bases, with 11 bases between them. Germline CDR1 reads MNHEY; CDR2 reads SVGAGI. The CDR3 length is 13 residues.

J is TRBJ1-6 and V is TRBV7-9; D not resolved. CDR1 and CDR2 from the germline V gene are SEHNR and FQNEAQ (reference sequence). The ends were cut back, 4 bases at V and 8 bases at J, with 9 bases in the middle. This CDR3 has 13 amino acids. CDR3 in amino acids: CASSSSVYSPLHF. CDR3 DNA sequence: TGTGCCAGCAGCTCCTCCGTATATTCACCCCTCCACTTT. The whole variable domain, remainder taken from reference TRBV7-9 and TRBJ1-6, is DTGVSQNPRHKITKRGQNVTFRCDPISEHNRLYWYRQTLGQGPEFLTYFQNEAQLEKSRLLSDRFSAERPKGSFSTLEIQRTEQGDSAMYLCASSSSVYSPLHFGNGTRLTVT.

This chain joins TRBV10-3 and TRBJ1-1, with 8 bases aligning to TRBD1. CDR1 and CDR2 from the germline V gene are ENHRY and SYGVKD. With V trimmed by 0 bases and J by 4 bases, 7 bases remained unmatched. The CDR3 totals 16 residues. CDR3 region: CAISESRQGRSTEAFF. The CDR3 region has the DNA TGTGCCATCAGTGAGTCTCGACAGGGGCGCAGCACTGAAGCTTTCTTT.

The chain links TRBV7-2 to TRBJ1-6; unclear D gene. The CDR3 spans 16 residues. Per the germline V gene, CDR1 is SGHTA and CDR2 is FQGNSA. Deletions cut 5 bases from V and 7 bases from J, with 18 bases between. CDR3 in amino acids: CASSQDSTRLNSPLHF. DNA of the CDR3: TGTGCCAGCAGCCAAGACTCGACACGGCTGAATTCACCCCTCCACTTT. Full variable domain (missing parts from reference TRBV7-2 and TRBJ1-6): GAGVSQSPSNKVTEKGKDVELRCDPISGHTALYWYRQSLGQGLEFLIYFQGNSAPDKSGLPSDRFSAERTGGSVSTLTIQRTQQEDSAVYLCASSQDSTRLNSPLHFGNGTRLTVT.

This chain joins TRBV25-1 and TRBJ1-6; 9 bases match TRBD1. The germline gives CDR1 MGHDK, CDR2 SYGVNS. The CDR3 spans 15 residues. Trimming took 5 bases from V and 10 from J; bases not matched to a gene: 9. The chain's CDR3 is CASSSRTGEDSPLHF. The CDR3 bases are TGTGCCAGCAGTTCCCGGACAGGGGAAGACTCACCCCTCCACTTT.

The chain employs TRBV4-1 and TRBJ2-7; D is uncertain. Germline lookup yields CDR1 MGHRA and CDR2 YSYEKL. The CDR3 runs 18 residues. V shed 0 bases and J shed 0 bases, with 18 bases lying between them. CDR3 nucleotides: TGCGCCAGCAGCCAAGATTCCTGGGTTAGTTTGAGCTCCTACGAGCAGTACTTC. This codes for CASSQDSWVSLSSYEQYF.

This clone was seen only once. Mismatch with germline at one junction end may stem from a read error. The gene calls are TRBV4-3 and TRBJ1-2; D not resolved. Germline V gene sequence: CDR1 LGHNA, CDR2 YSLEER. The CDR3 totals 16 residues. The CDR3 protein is CVSSQESQAPAYGYTF. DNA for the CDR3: TGCGTCAGCAGCCAAGAATCCCAAGCTCCGGCCTATGGCTACACCTTC.

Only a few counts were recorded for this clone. The CDR3 loop is CASSIGRAGANVLTF. Here the CDR3 DNA reads TGTGCCAGTAGTATAGGCCGGGCTGGGGCCAACGTCCTGACTTTC. The chain recombines TRBV19 with TRBJ2-6, with D unresolved. Germline CDR1 is LNHDA and CDR2 is SQIVND (reference sequence). The CDR3 runs 15 residues. Trimming left V 1 base short and J 2 bases short, with 6 bases between.

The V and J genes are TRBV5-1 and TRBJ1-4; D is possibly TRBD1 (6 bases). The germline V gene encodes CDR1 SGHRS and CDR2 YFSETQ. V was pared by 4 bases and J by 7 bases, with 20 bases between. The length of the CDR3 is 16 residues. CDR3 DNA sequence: TGCGCCAGCAGCCCCCGGGGCGGGCAGGGGAGTGAAAAACTGTTTTTT. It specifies CASSPRGGQGSEKLFF.

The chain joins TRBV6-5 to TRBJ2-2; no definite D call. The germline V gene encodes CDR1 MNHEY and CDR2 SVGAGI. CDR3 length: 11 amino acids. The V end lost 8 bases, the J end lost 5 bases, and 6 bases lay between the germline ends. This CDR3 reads CASGGTGELFF. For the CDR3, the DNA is TGTGCCAGCGGCGGTACCGGGGAGCTGTTTTTT.

CDR3 amino acids: CASSFGPTLLSEQYF. Here the CDR3 DNA reads TGTGCCAGCAGCTTTGGACCTACCCTCTTGTCCGAGCAGTACTTC. The V gene is TRBV7-8, the J gene TRBJ2-7; D gene uncertain. V shed 3 bases and J shed 6 bases, with 18 bases lying between them. The CDR3 covers 15 residues. Germline V gene data show CDR1 as SGHVS and CDR2 as FQNEAQ.

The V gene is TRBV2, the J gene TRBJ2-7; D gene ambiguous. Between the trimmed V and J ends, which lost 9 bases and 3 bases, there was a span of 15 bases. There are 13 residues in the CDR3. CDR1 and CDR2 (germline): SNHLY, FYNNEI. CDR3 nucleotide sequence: TGTGCCAGTAAAGGGTACAAGGACTACGAGCAGTACTTC. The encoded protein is CASKGYKDYEQYF.

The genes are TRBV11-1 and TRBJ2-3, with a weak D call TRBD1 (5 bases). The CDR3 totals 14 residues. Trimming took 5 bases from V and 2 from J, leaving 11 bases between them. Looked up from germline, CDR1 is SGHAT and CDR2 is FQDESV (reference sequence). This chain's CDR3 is CASSTRQNTDTQYF. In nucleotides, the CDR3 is TGTGCCAGCAGCACCAGACAGAACACAGATACGCAGTATTTT.

The CDR3 region has the DNA TGCGCCAGCAGCCAAGACCTTTTCGGGACAGGGGACTACAATGAGCAGTTCTTC. Its protein product is CASSQDLFGTGDYNEQFF. The chain couples TRBV4-3 to TRBJ2-1, with 10 positions matching TRBD1. V shed 0 bases, J shed 3 bases, and the junction held 8 bases outside the gene matches. Germline CDR1 and CDR2: LGHNA and YSLEER. The CDR3 spans 18 residues.

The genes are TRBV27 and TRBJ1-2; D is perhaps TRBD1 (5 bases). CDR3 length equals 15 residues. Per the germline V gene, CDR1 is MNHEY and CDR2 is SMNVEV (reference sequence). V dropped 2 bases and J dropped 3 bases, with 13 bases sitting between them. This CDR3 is CASSLRAQGHYGYTF. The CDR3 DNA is TGTGCCAGCAGTTTAAGGGCGCAGGGACACTATGGCTACACCTTC.

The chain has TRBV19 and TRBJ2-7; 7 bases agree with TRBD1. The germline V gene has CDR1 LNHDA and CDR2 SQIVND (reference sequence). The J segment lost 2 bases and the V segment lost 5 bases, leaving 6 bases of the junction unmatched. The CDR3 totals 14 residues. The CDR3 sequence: CASSSRDRAYEQYF. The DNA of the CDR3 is TGTGCCAGTAGTTCCCGGGACAGAGCCTACGAGCAGTACTTC.

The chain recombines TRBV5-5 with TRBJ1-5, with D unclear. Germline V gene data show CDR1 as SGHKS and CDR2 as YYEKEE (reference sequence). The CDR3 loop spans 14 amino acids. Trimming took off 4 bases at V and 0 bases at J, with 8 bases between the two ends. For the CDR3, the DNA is TGTGCCAGCAGCCCTGGATTTAGCAATCAGCCCCAGCATTTT. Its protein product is CASSPGFSNQPQHF.

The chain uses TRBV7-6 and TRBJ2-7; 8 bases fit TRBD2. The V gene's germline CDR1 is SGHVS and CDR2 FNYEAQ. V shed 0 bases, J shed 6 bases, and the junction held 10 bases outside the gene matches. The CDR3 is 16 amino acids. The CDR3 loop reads CASSLAAGGLPAEQYF. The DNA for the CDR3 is TGTGCCAGCAGCTTAGCGGCGGGGGGCCTCCCGGCCGAGCAGTACTTC.

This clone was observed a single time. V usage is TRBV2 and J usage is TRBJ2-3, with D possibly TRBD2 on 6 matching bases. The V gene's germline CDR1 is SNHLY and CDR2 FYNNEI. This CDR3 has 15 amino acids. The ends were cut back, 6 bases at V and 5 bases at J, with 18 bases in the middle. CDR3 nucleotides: TGTGCCAGCAGCGGACGGGGGTTCGCAATAGATACGCAGTATTTT. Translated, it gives CASSGRGFAIDTQYF.

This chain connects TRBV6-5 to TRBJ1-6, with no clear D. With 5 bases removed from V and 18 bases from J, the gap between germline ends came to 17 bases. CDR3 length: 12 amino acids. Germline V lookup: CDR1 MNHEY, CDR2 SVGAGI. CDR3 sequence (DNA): TGTGCCAGCAGTACTCAACCCTCAGAGACCCACTTT. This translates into CASSTQPSETHF.

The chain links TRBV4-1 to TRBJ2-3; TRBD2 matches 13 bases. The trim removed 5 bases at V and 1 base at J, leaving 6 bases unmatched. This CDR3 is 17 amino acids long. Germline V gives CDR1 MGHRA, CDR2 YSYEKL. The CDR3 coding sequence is TGCGCCAGCAGCTACGGACTAGCGGGGGCGCGCACAGATACGCAGTATTTT. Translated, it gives CASSYGLAGARTDTQYF.

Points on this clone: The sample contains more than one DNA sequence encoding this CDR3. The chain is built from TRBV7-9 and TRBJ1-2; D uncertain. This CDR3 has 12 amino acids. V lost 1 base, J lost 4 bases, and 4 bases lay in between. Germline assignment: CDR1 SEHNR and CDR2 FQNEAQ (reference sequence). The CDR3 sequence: CASSLDSYGYTF. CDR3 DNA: TGTGCCAGCAGCTTAGACAGCTATGGCTACACCTTC. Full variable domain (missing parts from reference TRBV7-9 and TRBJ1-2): DTGVSQNPRHKITKRGQNVTFRCDPISEHNRLYWYRQTLGQGPEFLTYFQNEAQLEKSRLLSDRFSAERPKGSFSTLEIQRTEQGDSAMYLCASSLDSYGYTFGSGTRLTVV.

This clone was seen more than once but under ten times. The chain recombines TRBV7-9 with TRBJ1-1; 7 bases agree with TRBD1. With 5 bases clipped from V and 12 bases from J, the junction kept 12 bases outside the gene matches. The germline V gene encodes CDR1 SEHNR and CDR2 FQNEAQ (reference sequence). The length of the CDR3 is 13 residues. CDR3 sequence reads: CASSPQGRGETFF. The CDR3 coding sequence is TGTGCCAGCAGCCCCCAAGGCAGGGGGGAAACTTTCTTT.